This T cell receptor (beta chain) was documented in a study of CD4+ T cells in melanoma. Sequencing used immunoSEQ multiplex PCR; TCRdb keeps in-frame clones, though not all of them. The sample yields 90,000 to 130,000 clones, about 90% seen once. Germline V CDR1 and CDR2: SEHNR, FQNEAQ (reference sequence). The ends were cut back, 3 bases at V and 5 bases at J, with 16 bases in the middle. This CDR3 spans 16 amino acids. The TCR originated in a human donor with melanoma. This chain joins TRBV7-9 and TRBJ2-2; either TRBD1 or TRBD2 may supply D (5 bases each). Source material: peripheral blood. The CDR3 coding sequence is TGTGCCAGCAGCTTCTTCGAGGGGAGAGGAACCGGGGAGCTGTTTTTT. Its protein is CASSFFEGRGTGELFF.